The rows below give T cell receptor beta chains drawn from one sample of a study of blood T cell repertoires in COVID-19. Sequencing was performed with immunoSEQ multiplex PCR; in TCRdb, only in-frame clones are kept and a portion is missing. Of approximately 180,000 clones listed, 88% are singletons. Sequenced material: peripheral blood. Source of these receptors: a man in his forties or fifties with active or convalescent COVID-19. Both conserved end residues are part of each CDR3. A D gene is named only where the DNA matches it firmly. Part of the rows lack a size; the others show once, few, many or a class for expanded clones.

v_call: TRBV7-7
j_call: TRBJ2-5
d_call: TRBD2
clone_size: -
cdr3_aa: CASSLAGAGPQETQYF
cdr3_nt: TGTGCTAGCAGCTTAGCGGGGGCAGGGCCACAAGAGACCCAGTACTTC

v_call: TRBV3-1/TRBV3-2
j_call: TRBJ2-4
d_call: -
clone_size: -
cdr3_aa: CASSRGLAKNIQYF
cdr3_nt: TGTGCCAGCAGCAGGGGACTAGCCAAAAACATTCAGTACTTC

v_call: TRBV18
j_call: TRBJ1-5
d_call: -
clone_size: -
cdr3_aa: CASSPTALSNQPQHF
cdr3_nt: TGTGCCAGCTCACCGACAGCCCTTAGCAATCAGCCCCAGCATTTT

v_call: TRBV6-2/TRBV6-3
j_call: TRBJ1-1
d_call: TRBD1
clone_size: -
cdr3_aa: CASSYGTGLAFF
cdr3_nt: TGTGCCAGCAGTTACGGGACAGGGTTGGCTTTCTTT

v_call: TRBV7-8
j_call: TRBJ2-5
d_call: -
clone_size: -
cdr3_aa: CASSARPYGSQETQYF
cdr3_nt: TGTGCCAGCAGCGCTAGACCTTATGGGAGCCAAGAGACCCAGTACTTC

v_call: TRBV14
j_call: TRBJ2-3
d_call: TRBD2
clone_size: -
cdr3_aa: CASSQVMAGLVGPDTQYF
cdr3_nt: TGTGCCAGCAGCCAAGTAATGGCGGGACTAGTGGGTCCAGATACGCAGTATTTT

v_call: TRBV19
j_call: TRBJ2-1
d_call: TRBD1
clone_size: -
cdr3_aa: CASIVTGGNEQFF
cdr3_nt: TGTGCCAGTATAGTAACAGGGGGGAATGAGCAGTTCTTC

v_call: TRBV5-1
j_call: TRBJ2-3
d_call: TRBD2
clone_size: -
cdr3_aa: CASRTSGGGNTQYF
cdr3_nt: TGCGCCAGCCGGACTAGCGGGGGGGGAAATACGCAGTATTTT

v_call: TRBV5-1
j_call: TRBJ2-5
d_call: TRBD1
clone_size: -
cdr3_aa: CASSLVWGQGAWETQYF
cdr3_nt: TGCGCCAGCAGCTTGGTATGGGGACAGGGGGCGTGGGAGACCCAGTACTTC

v_call: TRBV5-1
j_call: TRBJ2-2
d_call: TRBD2
clone_size: once
cdr3_aa: CASSFHRTSGALGTGELFF
cdr3_nt: TGCGCCAGCAGCTTTCACCGGACTAGCGGGGCCCTGGGCACCGGGGAGCTGTTTTTT

v_call: TRBV7-2
j_call: TRBJ1-2
d_call: -
clone_size: -
cdr3_aa: CASSSQAPSYGYTF
cdr3_nt: TGTGCCAGCAGCTCACAGGCCCCCAGCTATGGCTACACCTTC

v_call: TRBV19
j_call: TRBJ1-1
d_call: TRBD1
clone_size: -
cdr3_aa: CASSIGTRGPPEAFF
cdr3_nt: TGTGCCAGTAGTATAGGGACGAGGGGGCCCCCTGAAGCTTTCTTT

v_call: TRBV19
j_call: TRBJ2-3
d_call: TRBD2
clone_size: -
cdr3_aa: CASSIPRLAGATDTQYF
cdr3_nt: TGTGCCAGTAGTATTCCCCGACTAGCGGGAGCTACAGATACGCAGTATTTT

v_call: TRBV5-4
j_call: TRBJ1-2
d_call: TRBD1
clone_size: -
cdr3_aa: CASSLASGQNYGYTF
cdr3_nt: TGTGCCAGCAGCTTGGCCTCGGGACAGAACTATGGCTACACCTTC

v_call: TRBV18
j_call: TRBJ1-6
d_call: TRBD1
clone_size: once
cdr3_aa: CASSPGQNNSPLHF
cdr3_nt: TGTGCCAGCTCACCGGGACAGAATAATTCACCCCTCCACTTT

v_call: TRBV3-1/TRBV3-2
j_call: TRBJ1-1
d_call: -
clone_size: few
cdr3_aa: CASSQDRGGFYTEAFF
cdr3_nt: TGTGCCAGCAGCCAAGATCGGGGAGGGTTTTACACTGAAGCTTTCTTT

v_call: TRBV7-8
j_call: TRBJ2-2
d_call: -
clone_size: once
cdr3_aa: CASSLAGPNTGELFF
cdr3_nt: TGTGCCAGCAGCTTAGCGGGCCCGAACACCGGGGAGCTGTTTTTT

v_call: TRBV6-1
j_call: TRBJ2-5
d_call: TRBD2
clone_size: -
cdr3_aa: CASSATSGDRRETQYF
cdr3_nt: TGTGCCAGCAGTGCCACTAGCGGGGACCGCCGGGAGACCCAGTACTTC

v_call: TRBV4-1
j_call: TRBJ2-3
d_call: -
clone_size: -
cdr3_aa: CASSQESGDTQYF
cdr3_nt: TGCGCCAGCAGCCAAGAATCCGGGGATACGCAGTATTTT

v_call: TRBV19
j_call: TRBJ1-1
d_call: -
clone_size: -
cdr3_aa: CASIPGVGYTEAFF
cdr3_nt: TGTGCCAGTATCCCAGGGGTCGGCTACACTGAAGCTTTCTTT

v_call: TRBV18
j_call: TRBJ1-1
d_call: -
clone_size: -
cdr3_aa: CASSPPIEGTEAFF
cdr3_nt: TGTGCCAGCTCACCACCGATCGAGGGCACTGAAGCTTTCTTT

v_call: TRBV6-1
j_call: TRBJ1-1
d_call: -
clone_size: -
cdr3_aa: CASSEFPGVGTEAFF
cdr3_nt: TGTGCCAGCAGTGAATTCCCAGGGGTGGGCACTGAAGCTTTCTTT

v_call: TRBV2
j_call: TRBJ2-7
d_call: -
clone_size: -
cdr3_aa: CASSYSLQTYEQYF
cdr3_nt: TGTGCCAGCAGTTACAGTTTACAAACCTACGAGCAGTACTTC

v_call: TRBV9
j_call: TRBJ2-5
d_call: -
clone_size: -
cdr3_aa: CASSVDGSEETQYF
cdr3_nt: TGTGCCAGCAGCGTAGATGGCTCCGAAGAGACCCAGTACTTC

v_call: TRBV5-1
j_call: TRBJ2-1
d_call: TRBD1
clone_size: -
cdr3_aa: CASSLVDRASYNEQFF
cdr3_nt: TGCGCCAGCAGCTTGGTTGACAGGGCCTCCTACAATGAGCAGTTCTTC

v_call: TRBV29-1
j_call: TRBJ1-1
d_call: -
clone_size: -
cdr3_aa: CSVTNTGLNTEAFF
cdr3_nt: TGCAGCGTCACTAATACAGGTTTGAACACTGAAGCTTTCTTT

v_call: TRBV27
j_call: TRBJ2-7
d_call: TRBD1
clone_size: once
cdr3_aa: CASSFSGGHEQYF
cdr3_nt: TGTGCCAGCAGTTTTTCAGGGGGCCACGAGCAGTACTTC

v_call: TRBV5-1
j_call: TRBJ2-1
d_call: TRBD2
clone_size: once
cdr3_aa: CASSFIHGLAANEQFF
cdr3_nt: TGCGCCAGCAGCTTTATTCACGGACTAGCGGCCAATGAGCAGTTCTTC

v_call: TRBV11-2
j_call: TRBJ2-2
d_call: -
clone_size: -
cdr3_aa: CASSPSRFGELFF
cdr3_nt: TGTGCCAGCAGCCCGTCGCGGTTCGGGGAGCTGTTTTTT

v_call: TRBV2
j_call: TRBJ1-2
d_call: -
clone_size: -
cdr3_aa: CASSEFAGASTYGYTF
cdr3_nt: TGTGCCAGCAGTGAATTCGCAGGGGCAAGCACCTATGGCTACACCTTC

v_call: TRBV7-9
j_call: TRBJ2-4
d_call: -
clone_size: -
cdr3_aa: CASSLGGDVHIQYF
cdr3_nt: TGTGCCAGCAGCTTAGGGGGCGATGTCCACATTCAGTACTTC

v_call: TRBV7-2
j_call: TRBJ2-7
d_call: TRBD1
clone_size: -
cdr3_aa: CASSFGDRYYEQYF
cdr3_nt: TGTGCCAGCAGCTTCGGGGACAGGTACTACGAGCAGTACTTC

v_call: TRBV30
j_call: TRBJ2-7
d_call: -
clone_size: -
cdr3_aa: CAWSGVTDEQYF
cdr3_nt: TGTGCCTGGAGCGGAGTGACAGACGAGCAGTACTTC

v_call: TRBV19
j_call: TRBJ1-2
d_call: TRBD1
clone_size: -
cdr3_aa: CASSPRTGLNYGYTF
cdr3_nt: TGTGCCAGTAGTCCTCGGACAGGGTTAAACTATGGCTACACCTTC